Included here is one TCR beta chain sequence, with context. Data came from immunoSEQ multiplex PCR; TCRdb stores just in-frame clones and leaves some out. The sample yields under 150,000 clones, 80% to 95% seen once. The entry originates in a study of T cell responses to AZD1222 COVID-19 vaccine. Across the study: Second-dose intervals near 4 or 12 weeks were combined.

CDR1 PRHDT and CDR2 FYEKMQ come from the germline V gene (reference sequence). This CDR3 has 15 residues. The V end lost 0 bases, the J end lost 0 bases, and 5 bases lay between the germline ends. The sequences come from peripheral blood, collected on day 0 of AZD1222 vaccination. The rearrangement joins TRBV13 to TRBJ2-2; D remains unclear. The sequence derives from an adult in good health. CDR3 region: CASSLGDTNTGELFF. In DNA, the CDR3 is TGTGCCAGCAGCTTAGGGGATACGAACACCGGGGAGCTGTTTTTT.